The entry below gives a single TCR beta chain sequence along with its context. The table came from immunoSEQ multiplex PCR; TCRdb's copy has only in-frame clones and leaves some out. The repertoire holds more than 150,000 clones, with 70% to 85% as singletons. This sample stems from a study of blood T cell repertoires in COVID-19. In the study overall: PBMCs, B-cell-depleted T cells, or T cells provided the cDNA or gDNA that made up the material.

CDR3 length: 15 residues. Germline CDR1 reads MGHDK; CDR2 reads SYGVNS. Trimming removed 1 base from V and 4 bases from J; junction bases left unmatched: 4. V usage is TRBV25-1 and J usage is TRBJ2-7, with 10 bases matching TRBD1. The TCR sequence derives from a woman between 45 and 65 years old with acute or convalescent COVID-19. The sequenced sample consisted of peripheral blood. CDR3 region: CASSESGDRGYEQYF. CDR3 nucleotides: TGTGCCAGCAGTGAATCCGGGGACAGGGGTTACGAGCAGTACTTC.